This is a list of T cell receptor beta chains from one sample in a study of immune evolution from preneoplasia to lung adenocarcinoma. Assay used: immunoSEQ multiplex PCR; TCRdb lists only in-frame clones, some missing. The table shows about 3,000 clones, with 83% occurring only once. Sequenced: FFPE adjacent normal lung tissue. The receptors were sampled from a person aged 70 to 80 with lung adenocarcinoma. Each CDR3 is given with its conserved first and last residue. The D gene is left open where the match is weak. Part of the rows lack a size; the others show once, few, many or a class for expanded clones.

TRBJ1-1 | TRBV19 | . | . | CASLFGGAMNTEAFF | TGTGCCAGCCTTTTCGGGGGGGCGATGAACACTGAAGCTTTCTTT
TRBJ2-7 | TRBV20-1 | . | . | CSGSHQDEQYF | TGCAGTGGTAGCCATCAGGACGAGCAGTACTTC
TRBJ1-5 | TRBV4-1 | . | . | CASSQDRSNQPQHF | TGCGCCAGCAGCCAAGATAGGAGCAATCAGCCCCAGCATTTT
TRBJ1-5 | TRBV19 | . | few | CASSIAWAAGQPQHF | TGTGCCAGTAGTATTGCGTGGGCCGCGGGACAGCCCCAGCATTTT
TRBJ2-1 | TRBV19 | . | . | CASSKTREDEQFF | TGTGCCAGTAGTAAAACCAGGGAGGATGAGCAGTTCTTC
TRBJ1-2 | TRBV6-1 | TRBD1 | . | CASRLGTADYGYTF | TGTGCCAGCAGACTGGGGACAGCCGACTATGGCTACACCTTC
TRBJ1-2 | TRBV30 | TRBD1 | . | CAWSWTGGAYGYTF | TGTGCCTGGAGCTGGACAGGGGGAGCCTATGGCTACACCTTC
TRBJ2-1 | TRBV30 | . | . | CARGLARKNEQFF | TGTGCCCGGGGGCTAGCGAGGAAAAATGAGCAGTTCTTC
TRBJ2-1 | TRBV11-2 | . | . | CASSKTGHQYNEQFF | TGTGCCAGCAGCAAAACGGGACACCAATACAATGAGCAGTTCTTC
TRBJ1-2 | TRBV5-1 | . | once | CASSLEGGPYGYTF | TGCGCCAGCAGCTTGGAGGGGGGTCCCTATGGCTACACCTTC
TRBJ1-1 | TRBV28 | . | . | CASNYGGVNTEAFF | TGTGCCAGCAACTATGGAGGAGTTAACACTGAAGCTTTCTTT
TRBJ2-1 | TRBV4-2 | . | few | CASSQVLTSYNEQFF | TGTGCCAGCAGCCAAGTCTTGACCTCCTACAATGAGCAGTTCTTC
TRBJ2-5 | TRBV1 | . | . | CTSSPSGSPGETQYF | TGCACCAGCAGCCCTAGCGGGAGCCCCGGGGAGACCCAGTACTTC
TRBJ2-2 | TRBV11-3 | . | . | CASSLVGAVGELFF | TGTGCCAGCAGCTTAGTGGGGGCAGTTGGGGAGCTGTTTTTT
TRBJ1-1 | TRBV27 | TRBD1 | . | CASSPSTGWSTEAFF | TGTGCCAGCAGTCCTTCGACAGGGTGGTCCACTGAAGCTTTCTTT
TRBJ2-3 | TRBV5-1 | TRBD1 | . | CASSSGQGVGDTQYF | TGCGCCAGCAGTTCGGGACAGGGGGTAGGGGATACGCAGTATTTT
TRBJ1-2 | TRBV5-6 | . | . | CASSHGGAAGYTF | TGTGCCAGCAGCCACGGGGGGGCGGCTGGCTACACCTTC
TRBJ1-2 | TRBV29-1 | . | . | CSVEDAGNYGYTF | TGCAGCGTCGAGGACGCGGGCAACTATGGCTACACCTTC
TRBJ1-2 | TRBV7-9 | . | . | CASSLVGRADYGYTF | TGTGCCAGCAGCTTAGTCGGCAGGGCCGACTATGGCTACACCTTC
TRBJ1-2 | TRBV11-2 | TRBD1 | . | CASSLDRAGGYTF | TGTGCCAGCAGTCTCGACAGGGCTGGTGGCTACACCTTC
TRBJ2-7 | TRBV7-9 | . | few | CGGRSESSYEQYF | TGTGGCGGACGGAGCGAGAGCTCCTACGAGCAGTACTTC
TRBJ1-1 | TRBV1 | . | . | CTSSPGSNTEAFF | TGCACCAGCAGCCCGGGGTCCAACACTGAAGCTTTCTTT
TRBJ2-7 | TRBV27 | TRBD2 | . | CASSHVAGGSYEQYF | TGTGCCAGCAGTCACGTAGCGGGAGGCTCCTACGAGCAGTACTTC
TRBJ2-2 | TRBV29-1 | TRBD2 | . | CSVGLAGDTGELFF | TGCAGCGTTGGACTAGCGGGGGACACCGGGGAGCTGTTTTTT
TRBJ1-4 | TRBV30 | . | . | CAWSIGLTTNEKLFF | TGTGCCTGGAGTATAGGACTTACAACTAATGAAAAACTGTTTTTT
TRBJ2-1 | TRBV29-1 | TRBD2 | . | CSAGTSGSIGNEQFF | TGCAGCGCAGGGACTAGCGGGAGTATCGGGAATGAGCAGTTCTTC
TRBJ2-7 | TRBV7-9 | TRBD2 | . | CASSPGGGVGQYF | TGTGCCAGCAGCCCCGGGGGGGGCGTGGGGCAGTACTTC
TRBJ2-7 | TRBV9 | TRBD1 | once | CASSPGQGAYEQYF | TGTGCCAGCAGCCCAGGACAGGGGGCCTACGAGCAGTACTTC
TRBJ2-5 | TRBV11-2 | TRBD2 | . | CASSLNSGRETQYF | TGTGCCAGCAGCTTAAATAGCGGGAGAGAGACCCAGTACTTC
TRBJ2-3 | TRBV6-4 | . | . | CASSASTGTDTQYF | TGTGCCAGCAGTGCCTCGACAGGCACAGATACGCAGTATTTT
TRBJ2-7 | TRBV9 | TRBD2 | . | CASSDGLADEQYF | TGTGCCAGCAGCGACGGACTAGCAGACGAGCAGTACTTC
TRBJ2-1 | TRBV5-4 | . | . | CASSSDLAARGNEQFF | TGTGCCAGCAGCTCCGATTTGGCGGCAAGGGGCAATGAGCAGTTCTTC
TRBJ1-1 | TRBV27 | . | . | CASSLWGDGTEAFF | TGTGCCAGCAGTTTGTGGGGGGATGGCACTGAAGCTTTCTTT
TRBJ2-3 | TRBV6-1 | . | once | CASNEGVGRRVTDTQYF | TGTGCCAGCAATGAAGGGGTGGGGAGGAGGGTCACAGATACGCAGTATTTT
TRBJ1-2 | TRBV6-1 | . | once | CASSEADLEGYTF | TGTGCCAGCAGTGAAGCCGATCTGGAGGGCTACACCTTC
TRBJ1-1 | TRBV6-6 | . | . | CASSYLGTMNTEAFF | TGTGCCAGCAGTTACCTCGGGACCATGAACACTGAAGCTTTCTTT
TRBJ1-2 | TRBV12-5 | . | . | CASAPSGANGYTF | TGTGCTAGTGCCCCGTCGGGGGCCAATGGCTACACCTTC
TRBJ1-4 | TRBV25-1 | . | . | CASSRQNEKLFF | TGTGCCAGCAGTAGACAGAATGAAAAACTGTTTTTT
TRBJ2-7 | TRBV20-1 | . | . | CSIGVGEQYF | TGCAGTATAGGGGTTGGGGAGCAGTACTTC
TRBJ2-5 | TRBV7-2 | TRBD2 | . | CAVGGAGGQETQYF | TGTGCCGTGGGAGGCGCGGGGGGGCAAGAGACCCAGTACTTC
TRBJ1-3 | TRBV5-5 | . | . | CASSKKRQDFMDTIYF | TGTGCCAGCAGCAAGAAGCGACAGGACTTCATGGACACCATATATTTT
TRBJ2-1 | TRBV28 | . | . | CASSSSGETYNEQFF | TGTGCCAGCAGTTCCTCAGGGGAAACCTACAATGAGCAGTTCTTC
TRBJ1-1 | TRBV2 | . | . | CASSEQGYTEAFF | TGTGCCAGCAGTGAACAGGGGTATACTGAAGCTTTCTTT
TRBJ1-2 | TRBV21-1 | . | . | CASSKLCTDPNYGYTF | TGTGCCAGCAGCAAACTGTGTACGGACCCTAACTATGGCTACACCTTC
TRBJ2-1 | TRBV6-5 | . | . | CASRPGSGVNEQFF | TGTGCCAGCAGACCGGGATCGGGGGTCAATGAGCAGTTCTTC
TRBJ2-7 | TRBV18 | . | . | CASSPASYEQYF | TGTGCCAGCTCACCGGCCTCCTACGAGCAGTACTTC
TRBJ2-5 | TRBV10-1 | . | . | CASSESSAQETQYF | TGCGCCAGCAGTGAGTCGAGCGCCCAAGAGACCCAGTACTTC
TRBJ1-4 | TRBV18 | . | . | CASSPDGNEKLFF | TGTGCCAGCTCCCCGGACGGGAATGAAAAACTGTTTTTT
TRBJ1-5 | TRBV6-5 | TRBD1 | . | CASSSQGGKDQPQHF | TGTGCCAGCAGTTCCCAGGGGGGAAAGGATCAGCCCCAGCATTTT
TRBJ2-5 | TRBV5-6 | TRBD2 | . | CASSLGTSGQETQYF | TGTGCCAGCAGCCTCGGGACTAGCGGACAAGAGACCCAGTACTTC
TRBJ2-1 | TRBV4-2 | . | once | CASSQDPGSAEQFF | TGTGCCAGCAGCCAAGATCCCGGGTCCGCCGAGCAGTTCTTC
TRBJ2-1 | TRBV6-1 | . | . | CASSALVGNEQFF | TGTGCCAGCAGTGCCTTAGTCGGGAATGAGCAGTTCTTC
TRBJ1-1 | TRBV5-1 | . | . | CASSPGGARNTEAFF | TGCGCCAGCAGCCCGGGAGGGGCCAGGAACACTGAAGCTTTCTTT
TRBJ2-7 | TRBV5-7 | TRBD1 | . | CASSLAPWTGRSEQYF | TGTGCCAGCAGCTTGGCGCCCTGGACAGGGAGGTCCGAGCAGTACTTC